Here is one T cell receptor (beta chain) with its context. As yet, its antigen is unknown. This sample was included in a study of T cell repertoires in cytomegalovirus infection. As for the study in general: Indicated by public TCR beta signatures were CMV infection and matching HLA type. Study-wide results and caveats: Summed frequency of shared TCR beta families picked out CMV carriers who also had the relevant HLA. The study found HLA-C-restricted CMV-specific TCR beta clonotypes dominating the ex vivo response.

TCRdb processed the reads anew with MiXCR; each CDR3 protein has one entry. There are about 300,000 distinct CDR3 sequences in the sample; 8% to 10% occur only once, and less than 3% lies in the top ten. The receptor's source is a human donor in good health (CMV status not recorded). Some clones in this sample may be carry-over from other donors' samples. The specimen was PBMCs.

CDR3 coding DNA: TGTGCCAGCAGCTCCGGGATCTACAATGAGCAGTTCTTC. Protein sequence: CASSSGIYNEQFF. This chain connects TRBV14 to TRBJ2-1; maybe TRBD2 (5 bases). Germline V gene sequence: CDR1 SGHDN, CDR2 FVKESK. V was trimmed by 5 bases and J by 3 bases, leaving 8 bases between them. This CDR3 comprises 13 residues.